This record covers a single T cell receptor (beta chain). Germline loops: CDR1 SGDLS, CDR2 YYNGEE. The V end lost 0 bases, the J end lost 5 bases, and 17 bases lay between the germline ends. The CDR3 is 16 residues long. This record comes from a study of shared clonotypes between healthy human individuals. Looking at the study overall: Donor composition was two women and a few men, aged 18 to 49.

At the deep level, the assay was run. Across several immunoSEQ plates, the genomic DNA of each subset was split evenly. Method: immunoSEQ multiplex PCR; TCRdb's copy keeps in-frame clones and lacks some. Among about 2.1 million clones listed, around 95% were seen once. As defined, naive CD8 cells were CD45RO-negative and positively selected for CCR7, with terminally differentiated effector memory CD45RA+ cells excluded. This receptor was taken from a man aged 18 to 35 in good health. Some clones in this sample may be carry-over from other donors' samples. V and J are TRBV9 and TRBJ1-2; D possibly corresponds to TRBD1 (5 bases). The material sequenced was naive CD8+ T cells from PBMCs. The CDR3 sequence is CASSVALGTIQYGYTF. The DNA for the CDR3 is TGTGCCAGCAGCGTAGCCCTCGGGACCATTCAGTATGGCTACACCTTC.